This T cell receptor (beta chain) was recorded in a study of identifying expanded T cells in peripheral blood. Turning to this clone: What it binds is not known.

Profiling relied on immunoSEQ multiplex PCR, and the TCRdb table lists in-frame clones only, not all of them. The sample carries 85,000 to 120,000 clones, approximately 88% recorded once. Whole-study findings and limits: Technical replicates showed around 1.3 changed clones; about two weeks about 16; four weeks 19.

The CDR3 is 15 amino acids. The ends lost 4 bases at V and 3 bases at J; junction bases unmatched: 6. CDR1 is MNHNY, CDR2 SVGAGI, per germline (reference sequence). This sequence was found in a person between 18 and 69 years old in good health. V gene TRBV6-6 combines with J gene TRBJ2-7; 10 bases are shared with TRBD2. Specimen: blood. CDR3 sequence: CASSWGTSDLYEQYF. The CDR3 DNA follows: TGTGCCAGCAGTTGGGGGACTAGCGATCTCTACGAGCAGTACTTC.